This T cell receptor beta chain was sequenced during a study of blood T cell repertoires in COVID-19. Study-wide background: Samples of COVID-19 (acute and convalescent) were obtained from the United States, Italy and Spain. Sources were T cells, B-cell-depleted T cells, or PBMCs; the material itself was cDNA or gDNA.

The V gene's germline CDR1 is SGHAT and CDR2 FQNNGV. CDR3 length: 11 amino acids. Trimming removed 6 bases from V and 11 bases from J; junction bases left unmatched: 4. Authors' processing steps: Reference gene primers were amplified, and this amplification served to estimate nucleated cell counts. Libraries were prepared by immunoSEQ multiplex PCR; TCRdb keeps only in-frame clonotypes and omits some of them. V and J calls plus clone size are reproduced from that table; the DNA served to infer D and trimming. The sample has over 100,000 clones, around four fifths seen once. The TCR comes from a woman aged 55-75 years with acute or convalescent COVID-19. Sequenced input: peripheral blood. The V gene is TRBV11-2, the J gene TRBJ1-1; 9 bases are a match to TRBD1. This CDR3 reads CASSRTGVAFF. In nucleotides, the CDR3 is TGTGCCAGCAGTCGGACAGGGGTGGCTTTCTTT.